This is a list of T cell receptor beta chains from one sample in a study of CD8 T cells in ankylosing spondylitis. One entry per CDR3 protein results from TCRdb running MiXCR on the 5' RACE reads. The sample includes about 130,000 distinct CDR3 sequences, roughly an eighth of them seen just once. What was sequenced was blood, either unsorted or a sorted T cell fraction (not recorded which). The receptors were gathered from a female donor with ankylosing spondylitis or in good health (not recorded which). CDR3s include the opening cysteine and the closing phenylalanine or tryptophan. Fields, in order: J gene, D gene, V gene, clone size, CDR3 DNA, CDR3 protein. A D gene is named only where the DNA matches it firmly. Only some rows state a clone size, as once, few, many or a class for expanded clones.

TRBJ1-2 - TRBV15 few TGTGCCACCAGCAGAGACAGGGTCGGTGGCTACACCTTC CATSRDRVGGYTF
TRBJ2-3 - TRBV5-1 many TGCGCCAGCAGCGAAAATCTAGGAGATACGCAGTATTTT CASSENLGDTQYF
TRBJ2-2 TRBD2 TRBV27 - TGTGCCAGCAGTTCTCTAGCGGGAGTCGACGGGGAGCTGTTTTTT CASSSLAGVDGELFF
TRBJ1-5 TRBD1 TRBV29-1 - TGCAGCGCCCGGACAGGGGGGCAGCCCCAGCATTTT CSARTGGQPQHF
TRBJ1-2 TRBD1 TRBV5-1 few TGCGCCAGTCATAATCCGGGACAGGGGGCGGATGGCTACACCTTC CASHNPGQGADGYTF
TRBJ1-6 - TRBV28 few TGTGCCAGCAGTTCCGCGGAGGCTAGGGATTCACCCCTCCACTTT CASSSAEARDSPLHF
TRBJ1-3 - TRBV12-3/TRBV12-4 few TGTGCCAGCAGAGCACGGGGGGTAGCTGGAAACACCATATATTTT CASRARGVAGNTIYF
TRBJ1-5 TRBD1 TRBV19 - TGTGCCAGTAGTAGGGACAGGGGGTCCCAGCCCCAGCATTTT CASSRDRGSQPQHF
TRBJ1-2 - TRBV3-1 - TGTGCCAGCAGCCAAGAGGTGTCAGATATTAGGAACTATGGCTACACCTTC CASSQEVSDIRNYGYTF
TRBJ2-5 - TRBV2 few TGTGCCAGCAGTGTGAGCAAAGAGACCCAGTACTTC CASSVSKETQYF
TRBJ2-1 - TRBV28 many TGTGCCAGCAGTTTCGCAGGGGGGGTGCTCAATGAGCAGTTCTTC CASSFAGGVLNEQFF
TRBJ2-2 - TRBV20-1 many TGCAGTGGTGAGACTGTCAACACCGGGGAGCTGTTTTTT CSGETVNTGELFF
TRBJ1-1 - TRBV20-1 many TGCAGTGCTAGATATTCTACTGCTGCCCATTACGCTGAAGCTTTCTTT CSARYSTAAHYAEAFF
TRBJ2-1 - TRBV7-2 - TGTGCCAGCAGTCCCTCAAGGAGGGTTGATGAGCAGTTCTTC CASSPSRRVDEQFF
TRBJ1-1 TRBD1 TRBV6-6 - TGTGCCAGCGACCAGGGGGGTTACACTGAAGCTTTCTTT CASDQGGYTEAFF
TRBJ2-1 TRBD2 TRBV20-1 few TGCAGTGCTAGAGTGGCTAGCGGGGACAACTCCTACAATGAGCAGTTCTTC CSARVASGDNSYNEQFF
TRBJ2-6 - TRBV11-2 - TGTACCAGCAGCTTTGTCTGGGGGGCCAACGTCCTGACTTTC CTSSFVWGANVLTF
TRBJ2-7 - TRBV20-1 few TGCAGTGCTAGAGACAGGGTCTACGAGCAGTACTTC CSARDRVYEQYF
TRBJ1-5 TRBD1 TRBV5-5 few TGTGCCAGCAGCTTGGCTGTGACAGGGTATAGCAATCAGCCCCAGCATTTT CASSLAVTGYSNQPQHF
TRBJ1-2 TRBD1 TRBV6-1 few TGTGCCAGCAGTGAAAAGTTGGGACAGGACATCTATGGCTACACCTTC CASSEKLGQDIYGYTF
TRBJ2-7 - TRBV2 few TGTGCCAGCAGTGGAGAGGGGCGTGGGGAGCAGTACTTC CASSGEGRGEQYF
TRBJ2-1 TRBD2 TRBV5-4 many TGTGCCACCTCCGGGGGGTTCGCCTACAATGAGCAGTTCTTC CATSGGFAYNEQFF
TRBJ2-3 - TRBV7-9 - TGTGCCAGCAGCCCGCCGGGACTCACAGATACGCAGTATTTT CASSPPGLTDTQYF
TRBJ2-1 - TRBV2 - TGTGCCAGCAGTGACACTTACAATGAGCAGTTCTTC CASSDTYNEQFF
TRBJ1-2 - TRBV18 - TGTGCCAGCTCACGGGACGGCAACTATGGCTACACCTTC CASSRDGNYGYTF
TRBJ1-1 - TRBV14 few TGTGCCAGCAGCCAGAGGGGGACGGTGAACACTGAAGCTTTCTTT CASSQRGTVNTEAFF
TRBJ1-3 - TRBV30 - TGTGCCTGGAGTCACCCCTCTGGAAACACCATATATTTT CAWSHPSGNTIYF
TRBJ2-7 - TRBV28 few TGTGCCAGCAGTTTACCGTCCGGGACAACCGGGGGAATGATCTACGAGCAGTACTTC CASSLPSGTTGGMIYEQYF
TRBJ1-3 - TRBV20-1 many TGCAGTGCTTACAGGGCTGGGTCTGGAAACACCATATATTTT CSAYRAGSGNTIYF
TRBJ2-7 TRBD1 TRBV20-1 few TGCAGTGTAGGACAGGGGACCTACGAGCAGTACTTC CSVGQGTYEQYF
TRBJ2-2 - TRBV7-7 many TGTGCTAGCAGCTTAGCTGTGACAGTTAACACCGGGGAGCTGTTTTTT CASSLAVTVNTGELFF
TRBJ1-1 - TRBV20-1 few TGCAGTGCTAACGAACTAGGGGGAATGAACACTGAAGCTTTCTTT CSANELGGMNTEAFF
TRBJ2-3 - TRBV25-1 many TGTGCCAGCAGTTCTTCTAGGGTTGGAACAGATACGCAGTATTTT CASSSSRVGTDTQYF
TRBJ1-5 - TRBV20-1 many TGCAGTGCTAGAGCGGATTTACCGGGCAATCAGCCCCAGCATTTT CSARADLPGNQPQHF
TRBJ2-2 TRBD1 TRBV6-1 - TGTGCCAGCAGGGTACAGGGGGCCGGGACCGGGGAGCTGTTTTTT CASRVQGAGTGELFF
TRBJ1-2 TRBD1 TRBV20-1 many TGCAGTGCTCCAGACAGGGTGGATGGCTACACCTTC CSAPDRVDGYTF
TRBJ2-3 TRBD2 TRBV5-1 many TGCGCCAGCAGCTTGAAACCTTGGGAACTAGCGGGGGATACGCAGTATTTT CASSLKPWELAGDTQYF
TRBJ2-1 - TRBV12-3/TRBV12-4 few TGTGCCAGCAGTTTAGCGCACGGGAAAGGGGAGCAGTTCTTC CASSLAHGKGEQFF
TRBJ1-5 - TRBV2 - TGTGCCAGCAGTTTAATTCCAGGGGCCGAACTTTATAGCAATCAGCCCCAGCATTTT CASSLIPGAELYSNQPQHF
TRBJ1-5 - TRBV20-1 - TGCAGCGCACTATGGGGAAAATATTATAGCAATCAGCCCCAGCATTTT CSALWGKYYSNQPQHF
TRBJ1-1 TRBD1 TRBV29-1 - TGCAGCGCGACGGACAGGAGGGGCACTGAAGCTTTCTTT CSATDRRGTEAFF
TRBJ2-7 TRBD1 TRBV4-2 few TGTGCCAGCAGCCAAGAAAGACAGGGGCCCTACGAGCAGTACTTC CASSQERQGPYEQYF
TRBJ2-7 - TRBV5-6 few TGTGCCAGCAGCTTCCTATACGGGGCCCCCTACGAGCAGTACTTC CASSFLYGAPYEQYF
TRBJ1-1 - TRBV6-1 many TGTGCCAGCAGCACCGGGACTAGGACTGAAGCTTTCTTT CASSTGTRTEAFF
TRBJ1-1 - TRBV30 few TGTGCCTGGAGTGGACAGAACACTGAAGCTTTCTTT CAWSGQNTEAFF
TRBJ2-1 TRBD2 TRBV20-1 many TGCAGTGCTCGGGGGCTAGCGGGTCACAATGAGCAGTTCTTC CSARGLAGHNEQFF
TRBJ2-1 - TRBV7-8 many TGTGCCAGCAGCTTAGCGCGGGGGCCCGATCGATACAATGAGCAGTTCTTC CASSLARGPDRYNEQFF
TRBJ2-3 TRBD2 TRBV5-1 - TGCGCCAGCAGGGGACTAGCGGGAGTCAATACGCAGTATTTT CASRGLAGVNTQYF
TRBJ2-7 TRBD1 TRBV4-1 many TGCGCCAGCAGTCGTCTCGACAGGGGATCGAGGGAGCAGTACTTC CASSRLDRGSREQYF
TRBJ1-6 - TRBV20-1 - TGCAGTGCCCGGGGGGGAAACCGTTATTCACCCCTCCACTTT CSARGGNRYSPLHF
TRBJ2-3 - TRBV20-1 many TGCAGTGCTCAATTGGGGGGGGCTGGCACAGATACGCAGTATTTT CSAQLGGAGTDTQYF
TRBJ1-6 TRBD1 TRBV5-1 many TGCGCCAGCAGCGGGTGGACAGGGGGGGGTTCACCCCTCCACTTT CASSGWTGGGSPLHF
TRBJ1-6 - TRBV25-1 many TGTGCCAGCAGTGCGGACGGTAATTCACCCCTCCACTTT CASSADGNSPLHF
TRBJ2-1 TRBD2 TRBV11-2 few TGTGCCAGCAGCCCAAGGGCGACTAGCGGTTATTACAATGAGCAGTTCTTC CASSPRATSGYYNEQFF
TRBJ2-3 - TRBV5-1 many TGCGCCAGCAAAGCAGGGTTTGCAGATACGCAGTATTTT CASKAGFADTQYF